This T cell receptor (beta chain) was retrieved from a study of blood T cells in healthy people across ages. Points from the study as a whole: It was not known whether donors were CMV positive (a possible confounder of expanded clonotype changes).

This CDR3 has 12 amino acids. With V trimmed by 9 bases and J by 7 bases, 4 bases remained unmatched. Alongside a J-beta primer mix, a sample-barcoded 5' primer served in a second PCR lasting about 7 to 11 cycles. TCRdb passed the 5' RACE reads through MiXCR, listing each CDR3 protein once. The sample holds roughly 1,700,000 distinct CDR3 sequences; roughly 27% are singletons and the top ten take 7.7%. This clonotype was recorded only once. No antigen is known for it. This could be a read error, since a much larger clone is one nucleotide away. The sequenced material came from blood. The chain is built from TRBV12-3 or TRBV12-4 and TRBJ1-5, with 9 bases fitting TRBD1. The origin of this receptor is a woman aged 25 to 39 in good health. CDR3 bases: TGTGCCAGGACACAGGGGGCGCAGCCCCAGCATTTT. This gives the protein CARTQGAQPQHF.